A selection of T cell receptor beta chains follows, all from one sample in a study of shared clonotypes between healthy human individuals. Sequencing used immunoSEQ multiplex PCR; TCRdb keeps in-frame clones, though not all of them. The sample lists about 1,800,000 clones, approximately 94% occurring once. The source material was naive CD8+ T cells sorted from blood. The receptors derive from a man aged 18 to 30 in good health. The CDR3 runs from the conserved cysteine through the conserved F or W. Fields, in order: J gene, clone size, V gene, D gene, CDR3 protein, CDR3 DNA. A D gene is named only where the DNA matches it firmly. Some rows have no size entry. The others give once, few or many, or a class for an expanded clone.

j_gene: TRBJ2-1
abundance: NA
v_gene: TRBV6-4
d_gene: NA
CDR3aa: CASSDQGKGYNEQFF
CDR3nt: TGTGCCAGCAGTGACCAGGGAAAGGGCTACAATGAGCAGTTCTTC

j_gene: TRBJ2-2
abundance: NA
v_gene: TRBV27
d_gene: NA
CDR3aa: CASSSSGELFF
CDR3nt: TGTGCCAGCAGCAGTAGCGGGGAGCTGTTTTTT

j_gene: TRBJ2-1
abundance: NA
v_gene: TRBV6-5
d_gene: NA
CDR3aa: CASSYLPLAGEQFF
CDR3nt: TGTGCCAGCAGTTATCTCCCACTAGCTGGTGAGCAGTTCTTC

j_gene: TRBJ1-1
abundance: NA
v_gene: TRBV9
d_gene: NA
CDR3aa: CASSPMTEPEAFF
CDR3nt: TGTGCCAGCAGCCCCATGACAGAGCCTGAAGCTTTCTTT

j_gene: TRBJ2-7
abundance: NA
v_gene: TRBV9
d_gene: NA
CDR3aa: CASSRWGNEQYF
CDR3nt: TGTGCCAGCAGCAGGTGGGGGAACGAGCAGTACTTC

j_gene: TRBJ1-5
abundance: NA
v_gene: TRBV19
d_gene: TRBD1
CDR3aa: CASSHLGQADQPQHF
CDR3nt: TGTGCCAGTAGTCACCTCGGACAGGCGGATCAGCCCCAGCATTTT

j_gene: TRBJ2-5
abundance: NA
v_gene: TRBV15
d_gene: NA
CDR3aa: CATSREGSQETQYF
CDR3nt: TGTGCCACCAGCAGAGAGGGGTCCCAAGAGACCCAGTACTTC

j_gene: TRBJ1-2
abundance: few
v_gene: TRBV28
d_gene: NA
CDR3aa: CAAGDTPYGYTF
CDR3nt: TGTGCCGCCGGGGACACCCCCTATGGCTACACCTTC

j_gene: TRBJ2-2
abundance: NA
v_gene: TRBV5-1
d_gene: TRBD2
CDR3aa: CASSLDASGALGGELFF
CDR3nt: TGCGCCAGCAGCTTGGATGCTAGCGGGGCCCTGGGCGGGGAGCTGTTTTTT

j_gene: TRBJ2-5
abundance: NA
v_gene: TRBV11-2
d_gene: NA
CDR3aa: CASSSPGGQETQYF
CDR3nt: TGTGCCAGCAGCTCCCCTGGGGGCCAAGAGACCCAGTACTTC

j_gene: TRBJ1-3
abundance: NA
v_gene: TRBV30
d_gene: NA
CDR3aa: CAWSVGPGVITIYF
CDR3nt: TGTGCCTGGAGTGTAGGACCCGGGGTGATCACCATATATTTT

j_gene: TRBJ1-1
abundance: NA
v_gene: TRBV10-3
d_gene: NA
CDR3aa: CAISLDGNTEAFF
CDR3nt: TGTGCCATCAGTCTGGACGGAAACACTGAAGCTTTCTTT

j_gene: TRBJ2-1
abundance: NA
v_gene: TRBV5-6
d_gene: TRBD1
CDR3aa: CASSSGQGAYEQFF
CDR3nt: TGTGCCAGCAGCTCAGGACAGGGGGCCTATGAGCAGTTCTTC

j_gene: TRBJ2-2
abundance: NA
v_gene: TRBV25-1
d_gene: NA
CDR3aa: CASSEYPFTNTGELFF
CDR3nt: TGTGCCAGCAGTGAATATCCCTTCACAAACACCGGGGAGCTGTTTTTT

j_gene: TRBJ2-1
abundance: NA
v_gene: TRBV27
d_gene: NA
CDR3aa: CASSLLVEYNEQFF
CDR3nt: TGTGCCAGCAGTTTACTAGTAGAGTACAATGAGCAGTTCTTC

j_gene: TRBJ1-1
abundance: NA
v_gene: TRBV5-4
d_gene: NA
CDR3aa: CASSLIGTTEAFF
CDR3nt: TGTGCCAGCAGTTTGATAGGGACCACTGAAGCTTTCTTT

j_gene: TRBJ2-3
abundance: NA
v_gene: TRBV5-4
d_gene: TRBD2
CDR3aa: CASSAGLAGVTDTQYF
CDR3nt: TGTGCCAGCAGCGCGGGACTAGCGGGAGTAACAGATACGCAGTATTTT

j_gene: TRBJ2-3
abundance: NA
v_gene: TRBV4-1
d_gene: NA
CDR3aa: CASSQGRGDTDTQYF
CDR3nt: TGCGCCAGCAGCCAAGGTCGCGGAGACACAGATACGCAGTATTTT

j_gene: TRBJ2-7
abundance: NA
v_gene: TRBV6-5
d_gene: TRBD1
CDR3aa: CASSTGTGVHEQYF
CDR3nt: TGTGCCAGCAGTACCGGGACAGGGGTCCACGAGCAGTACTTC

j_gene: TRBJ2-1
abundance: NA
v_gene: TRBV19
d_gene: NA
CDR3aa: CASSVTLGYNEQFF
CDR3nt: TGTGCCAGTAGCGTCACCCTGGGATACAATGAGCAGTTCTTC

j_gene: TRBJ2-3
abundance: once
v_gene: TRBV5-1
d_gene: TRBD2
CDR3aa: CASSPRLAGGPTDTQYF
CDR3nt: TGCGCCAGCAGCCCTAGACTAGCGGGGGGGCCTACAGATACGCAGTATTTT